This TCR beta chain is from a study of shared clonotypes between healthy human individuals. Overall study results and limits: When compared with the clonotypes that were shared by all four sorted-subset donors, the non-shared clonotypes turned out to have lower generation probabilities. Having only a few donors restricted how much genetic and exposure-history diversity was captured.

Donors, without exception, were Caucasian adults residing in Nashville, Tennessee. CDR1 and CDR2 (germline): SGDLS, YYNGEE. This CDR3 is built from 15 residues. V was cut by 0 bases and J by 5 bases, with 12 bases left in between. In regard to this clone: Its target is unknown.

Sequencing was performed with immunoSEQ multiplex PCR; in TCRdb, only in-frame clones are kept and a portion is missing. The data show roughly 2 million clones, with 90% to 97% seen just once and roughly 0.13% held by the top ten. This sequence joins TRBV9 and TRBJ2-1, with D unclear. The sequence was obtained from a man aged 18 to 29 in good health. The source material was naive CD4+ T cells sorted from blood. As for subset: CD45RA+ positively selected. CDR3 loop: CASSVVALGNNEQFF. In nucleotides, the CDR3 is TGTGCCAGCAGCGTAGTGGCCCTAGGGAACAATGAGCAGTTCTTC.